Listed below are T cell receptor beta chains from one sample, sequenced in a study of beta chain features in type 1 diabetes. The table came from immunoSEQ multiplex PCR; TCRdb's copy has only in-frame clones and leaves some out. Seen here are about 130,000 clones, about a tenth observed once, and the top ten hold 0.68%. Sequencing was performed on central memory CD4+ T cells from blood. The source of these receptors is a man aged 18 to 29 in good health. Each CDR3 is given with its conserved first and last residue. Fields, in order: clone size, D gene, V gene, J gene, CDR3 protein, CDR3 DNA. The D gene is left open where the match is weak. Clone size is shown for a subset of rows, as once, few, many or a class of expanded clone.

.	TRBD1	TRBV11-2	TRBJ1-2	CASSSRQGLSSGYTF	TGTGCCAGCAGCTCCAGACAGGGGCTGAGTTCTGGCTACACCTTC
.	.	TRBV13	TRBJ1-6	CASSFNGVSPLHF	TGTGCCAGCAGCTTCAACGGGGTCTCACCCCTCCACTTT
.	.	TRBV4-3	TRBJ2-1	CASSQEAARGDNEQFF	TGCGCCAGCAGCCAAGAAGCGGCGCGTGGAGACAATGAGCAGTTCTTC
.	.	TRBV5-1	TRBJ2-3	CASSLGTSRSTDTQYF	TGCGCCAGCAGCTTGGGTACTAGCAGGAGCACAGATACGCAGTATTTT
many	.	TRBV25-1	TRBJ2-7	CASSEYPQGIGYEQYF	TGTGCCAGCAGTGAATACCCCCAGGGCATCGGCTACGAGCAGTACTTC
few	TRBD1	TRBV11-2	TRBJ2-3	CASSLYIRDRGTDTQYF	TGTGCCAGCAGCCTCTATATCCGGGACAGGGGCACAGATACGCAGTATTTT
few	.	TRBV28	TRBJ2-5	CASSLSGQETQYF	TGTGCCAGCAGTTTATCGGGCCAAGAGACCCAGTACTTC
.	.	TRBV2	TRBJ1-5	CASSPQGQPQHF	TGTGCCAGCAGTCCCCAGGGTCAGCCCCAGCATTTT
.	TRBD2	TRBV7-3	TRBJ2-6	CASSLTAGGLGANVLTF	TGTGCCAGCAGCTTAACGGCGGGGGGGCTTGGGGCCAACGTCCTGACTTTC
.	TRBD2	TRBV9	TRBJ2-5	CASSVSGGQETQYF	TGTGCCAGCAGCGTCTCGGGGGGGCAAGAGACCCAGTACTTC
few	TRBD1	TRBV6-6	TRBJ2-7	CASSPTGVGSYEQYF	TGTGCCAGCAGCCCCACAGGGGTGGGCTCCTACGAGCAGTACTTC
.	.	TRBV5-4	TRBJ1-1	CASSYNRVYGPEAFF	TGTGCCAGCAGCTACAACAGGGTATACGGTCCTGAAGCTTTCTTT
.	TRBD1	TRBV25-1	TRBJ1-2	CASSGTGGYYGYTF	TGTGCCAGCTCCGGGACAGGGGGTTACTATGGCTACACCTTC
.	TRBD2	TRBV11-2	TRBJ2-7	CASSLSSGDSYEQYF	TGTGCCAGCAGCTTGTCTAGCGGGGACTCCTACGAGCAGTACTTC
few	TRBD2	TRBV10-3	TRBJ2-1	CAIRAGGTYNEQFF	TGTGCCATCAGGGCGGGGGGTACCTACAATGAGCAGTTCTTC
few	.	TRBV7-2	TRBJ1-5	CASSLDGNQAQHF	TGTGCCAGCAGCTTAGATGGAAATCAGGCCCAGCATTTT
once	TRBD2	TRBV7-8	TRBJ2-3	CASSFSGVADTQYF	TGTGCCAGCAGCTTTAGCGGGGTTGCAGATACGCAGTATTTT
few	.	TRBV5-4	TRBJ2-5	CASGGTDQETQYF	TGTGCCAGCGGCGGGACAGACCAAGAGACCCAGTACTTC
few	TRBD1	TRBV7-9	TRBJ1-5	CASSSSTGAYSNQPQHF	TGTGCCAGCAGCTCATCGACAGGGGCCTATAGCAATCAGCCCCAGCATTTT
many	.	TRBV4-3	TRBJ2-1	CASSRSDGSSYNEQFF	TGCGCCAGCAGCCGATCAGACGGGAGCTCCTACAATGAGCAGTTCTTC
.	TRBD2	TRBV30	TRBJ2-5	CAWSGGAPETQYF	TGTGCCTGGAGCGGGGGGGCCCCCGAGACCCAGTACTTC
few	.	TRBV6-6	TRBJ1-6	CASSLQNSYWDSPLHF	TGTGCCAGCAGCCTACAGAATAGTTACTGGGATTCACCCCTCCACTTT
few	.	TRBV6-4	TRBJ1-1	CASKRRGDTEAFF	TGTGCCAGCAAACGACGGGGTGACACTGAAGCTTTCTTT
few	.	TRBV4-2	TRBJ2-4	CASSQDTDRGIQYF	TGTGCCAGCAGCCAAGATACAGATAGGGGCATTCAGTACTTC
few	TRBD2	TRBV7-2	TRBJ2-1	CASSPRTSGVSYNEQFF	TGTGCCAGCAGCCCCAGGACTAGCGGGGTCTCCTACAATGAGCAGTTCTTC
.	TRBD1	TRBV4-3	TRBJ2-1	CASSPGQSSSYNEQFF	TGCGCCAGCAGCCCGGGACAGTCTAGCTCCTACAATGAGCAGTTCTTC
.	TRBD1	TRBV28	TRBJ1-6	CASSSPGQVYSPLHF	TGTGCCAGCAGTTCCCCGGGACAGGTTTATTCACCCCTCCACTTT
few	.	TRBV6-5	TRBJ1-5	CASSMDWNQPQHF	TGTGCCAGCAGTATGGACTGGAATCAGCCCCAGCATTTT
.	.	TRBV6-5	TRBJ1-2	CASRVGGGANYGYTF	TGTGCCAGCAGGGTTGGGGGGGGCGCTAACTATGGCTACACCTTC
few	.	TRBV7-9	TRBJ1-2	CASSLLTSPSYGYTF	TGTGCCAGCAGCCTGCTTACGAGCCCAAGCTATGGCTACACCTTC
few	TRBD1	TRBV27	TRBJ1-2	CASSNQGGNYGYTF	TGTGCCAGCAGTAATCAGGGGGGTAACTATGGCTACACCTTC
.	.	TRBV12-5	TRBJ2-3	CASGLVGGDTQYF	TGTGCTAGTGGTTTGGTCGGAGGAGATACGCAGTATTTT
few	TRBD2	TRBV5-1	TRBJ2-3	CASNPLAGGTDTQYF	TGCGCCAGCAACCCTTTAGCGGGGGGTACAGATACGCAGTATTTT
few	TRBD2	TRBV7-2	TRBJ2-5	CASSRRSSSGGQETQYF	TGTGCCAGCAGCCGTAGGTCGTCTAGCGGGGGGCAAGAGACCCAGTACTTC
few	TRBD1	TRBV29-1	TRBJ1-2	CSAAGQNYGYTF	TGCAGCGCCGCGGGACAGAACTATGGCTACACCTTC
.	TRBD2	TRBV7-3	TRBJ2-5	CASSLLSSGAGTQYF	TGTGCCAGCAGCTTATTGTCCAGCGGGGCGGGGACCCAGTACTTC
few	.	TRBV9	TRBJ1-3	CASSVASGISGNTIYF	TGTGCCAGCAGCGTAGCCTCGGGGATCTCCGGAAACACCATATATTTT
.	.	TRBV5-4	TRBJ1-1	CASSFIAGVGGRTEAFF	TGTGCCAGCAGCTTCATTGCGGGGGTCGGGGGGCGGACTGAAGCTTTCTTT
few	TRBD2	TRBV6-5	TRBJ2-1	CASSYSFRGGDEQFF	TGTGCCAGCAGTTACTCGTTCCGGGGGGGTGATGAGCAGTTCTTC
.	.	TRBV6-5	TRBJ2-3	CASRSGRAGPDTQYF	TGTGCCAGCAGAAGCGGACGGGCTGGGCCAGATACGCAGTATTTT
few	TRBD1	TRBV11-2	TRBJ1-4	CASSLDHPTGGGEKLFF	TGTGCCAGCAGCTTAGATCATCCGACAGGGGGCGGCGAAAAACTGTTTTTT
few	.	TRBV11-2	TRBJ2-2	CASTPGRGTGELFF	TGTGCCAGCACCCCTGGCAGGGGCACCGGGGAGCTGTTTTTT
.	TRBD1	TRBV11-2	TRBJ1-6	CASSLSTGGYSPLHF	TGTGCCAGCAGCTTATCGACAGGGGGCTATTCACCCCTCCACTTT
.	.	TRBV7-2	TRBJ1-2	CASSLAWAQNYGYTF	TGTGCCAGCAGCTTAGCCTGGGCCCAAAACTATGGCTACACCTTC
many	.	TRBV6-6	TRBJ2-5	CASSPYETQYF	TGTGCCAGCAGCCCCTACGAGACCCAGTACTTC